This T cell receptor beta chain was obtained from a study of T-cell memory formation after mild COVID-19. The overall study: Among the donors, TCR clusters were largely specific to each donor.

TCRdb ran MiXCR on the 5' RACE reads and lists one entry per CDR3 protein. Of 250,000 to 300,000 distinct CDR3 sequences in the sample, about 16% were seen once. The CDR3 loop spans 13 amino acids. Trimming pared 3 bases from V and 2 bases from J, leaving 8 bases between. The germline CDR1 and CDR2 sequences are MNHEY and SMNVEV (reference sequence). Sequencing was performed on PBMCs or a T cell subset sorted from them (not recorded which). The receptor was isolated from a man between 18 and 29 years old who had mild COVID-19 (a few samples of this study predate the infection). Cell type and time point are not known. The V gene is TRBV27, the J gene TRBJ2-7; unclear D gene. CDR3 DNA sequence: TGTGCCAGCAGTTTTCGACCTACCTACGAGCAGTACTTC. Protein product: CASSFRPTYEQYF.